This T cell receptor (beta chain) was identified during a study of blood T cell repertoires in COVID-19. The V and J ends lost 4 bases and 4 bases respectively, with 11 bases between them. Germline lookup yields CDR1 SGHNT and CDR2 YYREEE (reference sequence). The length of the CDR3 is 13 residues. Patients in Seattle were enrolled during active infection, then followed longitudinally. Data came from immunoSEQ multiplex PCR; TCRdb stores just in-frame clones and leaves some out. The data show hundreds of thousands of clones, with approximately 86% seen just once and less than 15% held by the top ten.

The source of this sequence is a woman in her 70s with COVID-19, enrolled during active disease. This chain joins TRBV5-4 and TRBJ1-1; no reliable D call. The sequencing input was peripheral blood. This CDR3 is CASSPGGSTEAFF. CDR3 nucleotides: TGTGCCAGCAGCCCGGGAGGGAGCACTGAAGCTTTCTTT.